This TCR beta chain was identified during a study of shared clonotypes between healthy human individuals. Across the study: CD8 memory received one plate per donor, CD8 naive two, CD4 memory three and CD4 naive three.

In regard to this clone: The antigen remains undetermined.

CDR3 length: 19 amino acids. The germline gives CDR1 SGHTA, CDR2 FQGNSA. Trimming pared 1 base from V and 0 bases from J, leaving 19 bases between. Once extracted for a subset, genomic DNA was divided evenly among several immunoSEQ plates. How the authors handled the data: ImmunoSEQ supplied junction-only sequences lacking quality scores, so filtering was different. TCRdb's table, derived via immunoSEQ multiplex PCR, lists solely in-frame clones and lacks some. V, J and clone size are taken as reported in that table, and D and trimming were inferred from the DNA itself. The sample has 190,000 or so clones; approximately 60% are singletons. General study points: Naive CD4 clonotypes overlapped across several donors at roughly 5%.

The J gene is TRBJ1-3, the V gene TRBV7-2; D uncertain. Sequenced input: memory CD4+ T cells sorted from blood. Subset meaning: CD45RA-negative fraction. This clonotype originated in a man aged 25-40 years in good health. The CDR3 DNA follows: TGTGCCAGCAGCTTAGGATTCCCGCTACCCGTACACTCTGGAAACACCATATATTTT. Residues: CASSLGFPLPVHSGNTIYF.